These 29 T cell receptor beta chains originate from one sample sequenced in a study of blood T cell repertoires in COVID-19. The data were produced by immunoSEQ multiplex PCR, yet TCRdb's version contains in-frame clones alone and is incomplete. The sample has under 300,000 clones, over 75% seen once. The specimen was peripheral blood. These receptors all stem from a woman aged 40 to 50 who had recovered from COVID-19.

This sequence joins TRBV7-2 and TRBJ2-3; 9 bases align to TRBD2. The trim removed 5 bases at V and 13 bases at J, leaving 7 bases unmatched. CDR1 is SGHTA, CDR2 FQGNSA, per germline. The CDR3 runs to 12 residues. DNA for the CDR3: TGTGCCAGCAGCACTAGCGGGCCCGAGGAGTATTTT. Amino acids: CASSTSGPEEYF.

Here the CDR3 reads CASSQEMLGLSEKLFF. CDR3 bases: TGTGCCAGCAGCCAAGAAATGCTGGGGCTTTCTGAAAAACTGTTTTTT. The chain has TRBV14 and TRBJ1-4, with D possibly TRBD1 on 5 matching bases. V was trimmed by 0 bases and J by 7 bases, leaving 15 bases between them. The length of the CDR3 is 16 residues. Per the germline V gene, CDR1 is SGHDN and CDR2 is FVKESK.

This clone was detected only once. This chain uses TRBV10-3 with TRBJ1-2, with D perhaps matching TRBD1 (5 bases). Germline assignment: CDR1 ENHRY and CDR2 SYGVKD. The CDR3 runs 13 residues. Trimming stripped 3 bases from V and 7 bases from J, with 12 bases between. CDR3 residues: CAISDRGTGGYTF. In DNA, the CDR3 is TGTGCCATCAGTGATCGGGGGACGGGTGGCTACACCTTC.

The CDR3 loop is CASSSGPRQGIGGYTF. The CDR3 DNA reads as TGTGCCAGCAGCTCCGGACCCCGACAGGGGATCGGTGGCTACACCTTC. The chain employs TRBV7-2 and TRBJ1-2; 8 nucleotides align to TRBD1. This CDR3 comprises 16 residues. Germline CDR1 reads SGHTA; CDR2 reads FQGNSA. After removal of 4 bases from V and 7 bases from J, the junction contained 14 bases not matched to a gene. The entire variable domain, with the rest obtained from reference TRBV7-2 and TRBJ1-2, is as follows: GAGVSQSPSNKVTEKGKDVELRCDPISGHTALYWYRQSLGQGLEFLIYFQGNSAPDKSGLPSDRFSAERTGGSVSTLTIQRTQQEDSAVYLCASSSGPRQGIGGYTFGSGTRLTVV.

This sequence joins TRBV5-5 and TRBJ2-3; 12 nucleotides agree with TRBD2. This CDR3 is built from 16 residues. Germline loops: CDR1 SGHKS, CDR2 YYEKEE (reference sequence). V was clipped by 4 bases and J by 1 base; unmatched bases: 4. The CDR3 loop is CASSPLAGGRTDTQYF. The CDR3 region has the DNA TGTGCCAGCAGCCCTCTAGCGGGGGGGCGCACAGATACGCAGTATTTT.

The chain employs TRBV4-2 and TRBJ2-5, with 10 bases that match TRBD2. The CDR3 sequence is 16 residues long. Germline assignment: CDR1 LGHNA and CDR2 YNFKEQ. The V segment lost 1 base and the J segment 1 base; nucleotides outside the gene matches: 3. CDR3 DNA: TGTGCCAGCAGCCAAGTCGTAGCGGGGGGCCAAGAGACCCAGTACTTC. Translating gives CASSQVVAGGQETQYF.

The chain employs TRBV29-1 and TRBJ2-7; D may be TRBD1 (5 bases). CDR3 size: 14 residues. The germline CDR1 and CDR2 sequences are SQVTM and ANQGSEA. The V end was cut by 0 bases, the J end by 5 bases, with 14 bases between. The CDR3: CSVEEGAGSDEQYF. The CDR3, as DNA: TGCAGCGTTGAAGAAGGCGCAGGGTCTGACGAGCAGTACTTC.

The V and J genes are TRBV2 and TRBJ1-1; TRBD1 matches 8 bases. CDR1 is SNHLY, CDR2 FYNNEI, per germline. This CDR3 region has 15 residues. V lost 5 bases, J lost 1 base, and 6 bases stayed unmatched. The CDR3 here is CASSNQGARNTEAFF. For the CDR3, the DNA is TGTGCCAGCAGTAACCAGGGGGCGAGGAACACTGAAGCTTTCTTT.

The rearrangement joins TRBV19 to TRBJ1-5, with TRBD1 matching over 7 bases. V shed 2 bases, J shed 0 bases, and the junction held 4 bases outside the gene matches. This CDR3 has 16 amino acids. Germline V gives CDR1 LNHDA, CDR2 SQIVND (reference sequence). CDR3 protein: CASSITGVYSNQPQHF. CDR3 nucleotides: TGTGCCAGTAGTATAACAGGGGTTTATAGCAATCAGCCCCAGCATTTT.

The chain employs TRBV7-3 and TRBJ2-2; possible D gene TRBD2, 6 bases. Trimming took 0 bases from V and 3 from J, leaving 8 bases between them. Germline V CDR1 and CDR2: SGHTA, FQGTGA. CDR3 length equals 15 residues. The CDR3 bases are TGTGCCAGCAGCTTAACCAGGGAGGACACCGGGGAGCTGTTTTTT. Translated, it gives CASSLTREDTGELFF.

V usage is TRBV5-1 and J usage is TRBJ2-7; possible D gene TRBD2, 6 bases. This CDR3 has 15 amino acids. The V end was cut by 1 base, the J end by 1 base, with 12 bases between. Germline CDR1 reads SGHRS; CDR2 reads YFSETQ. This CDR3 is CASSLTAGGSYEQYF. The CDR3 DNA is TGCGCCAGCAGCTTGACAGCGGGTGGATCCTACGAGCAGTACTTC.

This clone was observed once. The chain links TRBV7-9 to TRBJ2-7, with 7 bases aligning to TRBD2. This CDR3 is built from 15 residues. J lost 3 bases, V lost 1 base, and 6 bases had no gene match. Per germline, CDR1 SEHNR and CDR2 FQNEAQ (reference sequence). The CDR3 protein is CASSLDPGGFYEQYF. The CDR3 region has the DNA TGTGCCAGCAGCTTAGACCCGGGGGGATTCTACGAGCAGTACTTC.

The chain joins TRBV6-2 or TRBV6-3 to TRBJ1-5; D unclear. Trimming pared 2 bases from V and 4 bases from J, leaving 9 bases between. Germline assignment: CDR1 MNHEY and CDR2 SVGEGT. The CDR3 loop spans 14 amino acids. The CDR3 spells CASSYATTNQPQHF. The CDR3, as DNA: TGTGCCAGCAGTTACGCGACAACAAATCAGCCCCAGCATTTT.

This clone turned up a few times. The chain is built from TRBV6-2 or TRBV6-3 and TRBJ2-6, with D unresolved. The CDR3 contains 18 residues. In germline, CDR1 is MNHEY, CDR2 SVGEGT. V lost 0 bases, J lost 1 base, and 13 bases lay in between. The CDR3: CASSYSRGYRSGANVLTF. CDR3 sequence (DNA): TGTGCCAGCAGTTACTCCCGCGGATATAGGTCTGGGGCCAACGTCCTGACTTTC.

This clone is a singleton in its sample. The chain recombines TRBV7-9 with TRBJ2-7, with TRBD2 matching over 9 bases. V shed 5 bases and J 2 bases; nucleotides not matched to a gene: 4. CDR1 is SEHNR and CDR2 is FQNEAQ in the germline V gene (reference sequence). CDR3 length: 14 amino acids. Here the CDR3 DNA reads TGTGCCAGCAGCGGGGCGGGAGGGACCTACGAGCAGTACTTC. Translation gives CASSGAGGTYEQYF.

V gene TRBV6-2 or TRBV6-3 combines with J gene TRBJ2-7; D remains ambiguous. Germline V gene sequence: CDR1 MNHEY, CDR2 SVGEGT. The V end was cut by 0 bases, the J end by 5 bases, with 17 bases between. This CDR3 comprises 16 residues. CDR3 sequence: CASSYSPGKKRNEQYF. As DNA, the CDR3 is TGTGCCAGCAGTTACTCTCCTGGCAAGAAACGCAACGAGCAGTACTTC.

The J gene is TRBJ1-5, the V gene TRBV27; D perhaps matches TRBD1 (5 bases). V lost 1 base and J 0 bases, leaving 13 bases between the germline ends. This CDR3 contains 17 residues. Germline loops: CDR1 MNHEY, CDR2 SMNVEV (reference sequence). The CDR3 nucleotides are TGTGCCAGCAGTTTATTCGGGGGGGGTATTAGCAATCAGCCCCAGCATTTT. Encoded protein: CASSLFGGGISNQPQHF.

V is TRBV19 and J is TRBJ1-2; D call uncertain. CDR3 length equals 13 residues. The germline V gene has CDR1 LNHDA and CDR2 SQIVND (reference sequence). Trimming took off 3 bases at V and 10 bases at J, with 15 bases between the two ends. The CDR3 is CASSISGINDYTF. CDR3 DNA: TGTGCCAGTAGTATTTCGGGAATCAACGACTACACCTTC.

V gene TRBV11-2 combines with J gene TRBJ1-1; tentative D call: TRBD1 (6 bases). V was pared by 4 bases and J by 0 bases, with 9 bases between. The CDR3 runs to 14 residues. The germline gives CDR1 SGHAT, CDR2 FQNNGV. Here the CDR3 reads CASSSTGMNTEAFF. The CDR3 DNA reads as TGTGCCAGCAGCTCCACAGGGATGAACACTGAAGCTTTCTTT.

The chain combines TRBV4-3 with TRBJ2-3; 10 bases agree with TRBD1. V gave up 3 bases and J gave up 1 base; unmatched junction bases: 4. Per germline, CDR1 LGHNA and CDR2 YSLEER. There are 16 residues in the CDR3. The CDR3 DNA sequence: TGCGCCAGCAGCCAGGAGACAGGGGGCCGCACAGATACGCAGTATTTT. Translating it yields CASSQETGGRTDTQYF.

The chain is built from TRBV5-6 and TRBJ1-4, with 7 bases that match TRBD1. The V and J ends lost 1 base and 0 bases, in that order; junction bases with no gene match: 6. The CDR3 loop spans 17 amino acids. CDR1 SGHDT and CDR2 YYEEEE come from the germline V gene. The CDR3 reads CASSLLGQPATNEKLFF. CDR3 coding DNA: TGTGCCAGCAGCTTGTTGGGACAGCCTGCAACTAATGAAAAACTGTTTTTT.

This chain joins TRBV2 and TRBJ1-1, with 8 bases matching TRBD1. The CDR3 length is 15 residues. Germline CDR1 SNHLY, CDR2 FYNNEI. Trimming removed 2 bases from V and 7 bases from J; junction bases left unmatched: 9. The CDR3 DNA follows: TGTGCCAGCAGTGAACGGTGGGCAGGGGGCATTGAAGCTTTCTTT. Amino acid sequence: CASSERWAGGIEAFF.

The genes are TRBV2 and TRBJ1-5; D is unresolved. V gave up 2 bases and J gave up 0 bases, with 11 bases separating them. Germline loops: CDR1 SNHLY, CDR2 FYNNEI. There are 16 residues in the CDR3. The CDR3 bases are TGTGCCAGCAGTGAAAGCAGCGGGTCTAGCAATCAGCCCCAGCATTTT. It codes for CASSESSGSSNQPQHF.

CDR3 sequence (DNA): TGTGCCAGTACCGTCAGTCGGCCTGGCAGGGTGGGGCAGCCCCAGCATTTT. It encodes CASTVSRPGRVGQPQHF. The rearrangement joins TRBV19 to TRBJ1-5; possible D gene TRBD1, 5 bases. Germline CDR1 reads LNHDA; CDR2 reads SQIVND (reference sequence). Trimming cost V 7 bases and J 7 bases, with 26 bases left between them. The CDR3 length is 17 residues.

The gene calls are TRBV4-3 and TRBJ2-7; the D gene is possibly TRBD1 (6 bases). Trimming left V 3 bases short and J 3 bases short, with 18 bases between. CDR3 length: 16 amino acids. Germline V lookup: CDR1 LGHNA, CDR2 YSLEER. The DNA for the CDR3 is TGCGCCAGCAGCCATGGATATGAGGGGGTCGACTACGAGCAGTACTTC. Protein sequence: CASSHGYEGVDYEQYF.

The V call is TRBV6-5, the J call TRBJ2-7, with TRBD1 matching over 9 bases. The CDR3 runs to 14 residues. The V gene end was trimmed by 2 bases and the J gene end by 5 bases; junction bases not matched to a gene: 4. Germline CDR1 MNHEY, CDR2 SVGAGI. The CDR3 is CASSYGTGKNEQYF. The CDR3 nucleotides read TGTGCCAGCAGTTACGGGACAGGGAAAAACGAGCAGTACTTC.

The chain is built from TRBV18 and TRBJ1-5; 8 bases align to TRBD1. CDR3 length: 15 amino acids. Germline values: CDR1 KGHSH, CDR2 LQKENI. Germline trimming cut 5 bases from V and 6 bases from J; bases unmatched to any gene: 9. CDR3 region: CASSSGQGITQPQHF. The CDR3 DNA reads as TGTGCCAGCTCAAGTGGACAGGGAATCACTCAGCCCCAGCATTTT.

There are a few counts of this clone. This sequence joins TRBV12-3 or TRBV12-4 and TRBJ1-4; the D is unclear. V was trimmed by 2 bases and J by 10 bases, leaving 11 bases between them. This CDR3 has 13 residues. This CDR3 is CASSLSGVGKLFF. The CDR3 bases are TGTGCCAGCAGTTTATCCGGGGTTGGAAAACTGTTTTTT.

This clone was detected a few times. The rearrangement joins TRBV19 to TRBJ2-5; D remains unclear. The CDR3 extends over 15 amino acids. Per germline, CDR1 LNHDA and CDR2 SQIVND (reference sequence). Between the trimmed V and J ends, which lost 3 bases and 5 bases, there was a span of 16 bases. The CDR3 loop is CASSMDLARRETQYF. The CDR3 region has the DNA TGTGCCAGTAGTATGGATCTGGCCCGGCGGGAGACCCAGTACTTC.